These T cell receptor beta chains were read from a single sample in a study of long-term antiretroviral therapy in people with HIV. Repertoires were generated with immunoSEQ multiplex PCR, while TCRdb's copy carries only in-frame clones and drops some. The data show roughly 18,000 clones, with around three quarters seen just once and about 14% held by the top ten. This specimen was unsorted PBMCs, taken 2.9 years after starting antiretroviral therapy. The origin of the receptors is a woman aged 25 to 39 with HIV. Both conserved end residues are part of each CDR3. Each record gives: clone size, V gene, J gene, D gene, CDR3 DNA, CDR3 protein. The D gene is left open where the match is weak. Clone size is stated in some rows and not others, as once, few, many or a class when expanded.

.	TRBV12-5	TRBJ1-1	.	TGTGCTAGTGGTTTGGTGATTCGGGACATTTACACTGAAGCTTTCTTT	CASGLVIRDIYTEAFF
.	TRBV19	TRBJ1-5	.	TGTGCCAGTAGTACAGGGGTTCAGCCCCAGCATTTT	CASSTGVQPQHF
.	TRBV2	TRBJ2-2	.	TGTGCCAGCAGCCAACAGGGTGGTACCGGGGAGCTGTTTTTT	CASSQQGGTGELFF
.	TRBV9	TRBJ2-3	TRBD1	TGTGCCAGCAGCGTAGCGGACAGGGACACAGATACGCAGTATTTT	CASSVADRDTDTQYF
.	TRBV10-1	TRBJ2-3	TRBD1	TGCGCCAGCAGTGAGGGGGTGACAGGGGGCTTGGGTACGCAGTATTTT	CASSEGVTGGLGTQYF
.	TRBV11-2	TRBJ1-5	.	TGTGCCAGCAGCTTAGGGGGCGCACAGCCCCAGCATTTT	CASSLGGAQPQHF
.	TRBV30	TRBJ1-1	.	TGTGCCTGGAGTGTTCAAGGGACTGAAGCTTTCTTT	CAWSVQGTEAFF
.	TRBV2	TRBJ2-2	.	TGTGCCAGCAGTGGCTTAGGGGAGCTGTTTTTT	CASSGLGELFF
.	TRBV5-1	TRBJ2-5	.	TGCGCCAGCAGCTCCACCGGGACGTCATACCAAGAGACCCAGTACTTC	CASSSTGTSYQETQYF
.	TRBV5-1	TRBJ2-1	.	TGCGCCAGCAGTAGGGGTGATCAGGGGAATGAGCAGTTCTTC	CASSRGDQGNEQFF
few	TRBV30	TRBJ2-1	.	TGTGCCTGGAGTGTAACTCGCAGGCACAATGAGCAGTTCTTC	CAWSVTRRHNEQFF
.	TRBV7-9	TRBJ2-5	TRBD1	TGTGCCAGCAGCACCCGACAGGGGGCGGGGGAGACCCAGTACTTC	CASSTRQGAGETQYF
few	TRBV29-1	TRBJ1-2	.	TGCAGCGTTGTAGTGGGGAACGGCTACACCTTC	CSVVVGNGYTF
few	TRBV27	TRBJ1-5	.	TGTGCCAGCAGTTTATCTGGAGGTCAGCCCCAGCATTTT	CASSLSGGQPQHF
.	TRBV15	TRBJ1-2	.	TGTGCCACCAGCCTCGGACGCAACTATGGCTACACCTTC	CATSLGRNYGYTF
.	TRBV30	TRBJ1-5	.	TGTGCCTGGAGTGTAAGCAGCAATCAGCCCCAGCATTTT	CAWSVSSNQPQHF
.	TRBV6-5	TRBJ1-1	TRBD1	TGTGCCAGCAGTTACACCCTAGGGACAGGCACTGAAGCTTTCTTT	CASSYTLGTGTEAFF
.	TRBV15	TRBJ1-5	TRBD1	TGTGCCACCAGCAAAGATGGACAGGGGAATCAGCCCCAGCATTTT	CATSKDGQGNQPQHF
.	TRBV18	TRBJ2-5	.	TGTGCCAGCTCACTCCAGGGGAGGGAGACCCAGTACTTC	CASSLQGRETQYF
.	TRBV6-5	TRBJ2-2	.	TGTGCCAGCAGTCTTCAGGGCTTCGGGGAGCTGTTTTTT	CASSLQGFGELFF
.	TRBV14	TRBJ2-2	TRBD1	TGTGCCAGCAGCCGACGCTCCGGGACAGGGGGACGGAACACCGGGGAGCTGTTTTTT	CASSRRSGTGGRNTGELFF
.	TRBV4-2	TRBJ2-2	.	TGTGCCAGCAGCCAAGTTGCAGCGAGAAACACCGGGGAGCTGTTTTTT	CASSQVAARNTGELFF
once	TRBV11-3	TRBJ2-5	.	TGTGCCAGCAGCTTAGGACAAGAGACCCAGTACTTC	CASSLGQETQYF
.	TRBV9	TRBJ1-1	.	TGTGCCAGCAGCGTAGCCAGGGGAGACACTGAAGCTTTCTTT	CASSVARGDTEAFF
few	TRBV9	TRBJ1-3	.	TGTGCCAGCAGCGTACAGGACAGCGGAAACACCATATATTTT	CASSVQDSGNTIYF
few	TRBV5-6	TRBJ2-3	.	TGTGCCAGCAGGGTCGGCAGCTGGGCAGATACGCAGTATTTT	CASRVGSWADTQYF
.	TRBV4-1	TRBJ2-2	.	TGCGCCAGCAGCCATGCTATTTGGACCGGGGAGCTGTTTTTT	CASSHAIWTGELFF
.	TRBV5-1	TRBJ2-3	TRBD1	TGCGCCAGCAGGATGACAGGGGGCGCAGATACGCAGTATTTT	CASRMTGGADTQYF
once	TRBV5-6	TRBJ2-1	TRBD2	TGTGCCAGCAGCTTGGTGGCGGGGGGGAGCTCCTACAATGAGCAGTTCTTC	CASSLVAGGSSYNEQFF
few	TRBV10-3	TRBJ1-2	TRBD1	TGTGCCATCAGTGACAGGGGGGAGGGCTACACCTTC	CAISDRGEGYTF
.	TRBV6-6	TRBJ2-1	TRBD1	TGTGCCAGCAGTTCAAGACAGGGCGGAAATGAGCAGTTCTTC	CASSSRQGGNEQFF
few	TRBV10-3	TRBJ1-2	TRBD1	TGTGCCATCAGGGAGGACAGGGCGGGCTACACCTTC	CAIREDRAGYTF
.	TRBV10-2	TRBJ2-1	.	TGCGCCAGCACTGCTGACTCCTACAATGAGCAGTTCTTC	CASTADSYNEQFF
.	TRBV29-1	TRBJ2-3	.	TGCAGCGTGGACCTAGCGTCTGATACGCAGTATTTT	CSVDLASDTQYF
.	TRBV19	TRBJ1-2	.	TGTGCCAGTAGTTCCCGTGCTAACTATGGCTACACCTTC	CASSSRANYGYTF
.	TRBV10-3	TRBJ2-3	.	TGTGCCATCAGTGAAGGAGGCGGGGCGTCCACAGATACGCAGTATTTT	CAISEGGGASTDTQYF
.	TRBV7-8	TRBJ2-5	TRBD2	TGTGCCAGCAGCTCCCTAGCGGGGGGGGAAGAGACCCAGTACTTC	CASSSLAGGEETQYF
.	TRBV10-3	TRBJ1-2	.	TGTGCCATCAGTGAGCCGGGACGGAACTATGGCTACACCTTC	CAISEPGRNYGYTF
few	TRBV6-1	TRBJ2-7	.	TGTGCCAGCAGTGATGTAAGGGACGAGCAGTACTTC	CASSDVRDEQYF
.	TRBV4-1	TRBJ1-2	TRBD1	TGCGCCAGCAGCCAAGACCGCCTACAGGGGGCTAACTATGGCTACACCTTC	CASSQDRLQGANYGYTF
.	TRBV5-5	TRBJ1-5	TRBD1	TGTGCCAGCAGCCCGGGACAGTATAGCAATCAGCCCCAGCATTTT	CASSPGQYSNQPQHF
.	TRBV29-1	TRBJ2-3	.	TGCAGCGCAGGCACAGATACGCAGTATTTT	CSAGTDTQYF
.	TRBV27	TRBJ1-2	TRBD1	TGTGCCAGCAGTCTAACAGGGGGCCCGTACTATGGCTACACCTTC	CASSLTGGPYYGYTF
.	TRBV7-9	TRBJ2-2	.	TGTGCCAGCAGCTTACCCTGGAACACCGGGGAGCTGTTTTTT	CASSLPWNTGELFF
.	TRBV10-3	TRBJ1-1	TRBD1	TGTGCCATCAGTGAAGCAGGGGGAGCCAACACTGAAGCTTTCTTT	CAISEAGGANTEAFF
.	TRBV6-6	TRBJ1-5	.	TGTGCCAGCAGTTACCAGGGCTATCAGCCCCAGCATTTT	CASSYQGYQPQHF
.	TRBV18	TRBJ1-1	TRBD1	TGTGCCAGCTCACATGGGGACAGGGGGAACACTGAAGCTTTCTTT	CASSHGDRGNTEAFF
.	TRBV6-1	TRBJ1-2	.	TGTGCCAGCATTTGGGCAAACCAAGGCTATGGCTACACCTTC	CASIWANQGYGYTF
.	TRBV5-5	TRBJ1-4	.	TGTGCCAGCAGCTTGGGTAGGAGCCACTGGGATGAAAAACTGTTTTTT	CASSLGRSHWDEKLFF
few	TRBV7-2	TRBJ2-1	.	TGTGCCAGCAGCTCCCAGGGCAATGAGCAGTTCTTC	CASSSQGNEQFF
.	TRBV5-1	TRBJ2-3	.	TGCGCCAGCAGCTCTGAGACAACTAGCACAGATACGCAGTATTTT	CASSSETTSTDTQYF
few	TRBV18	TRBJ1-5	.	TGTGCCAGCTCACCGGGGCAGAATCAGCCCCAGCATTTT	CASSPGQNQPQHF
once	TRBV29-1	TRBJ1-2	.	TGCAGCGTTGAAGTACAGGGCAAGGGGGGATATGGCTACACCTTC	CSVEVQGKGGYGYTF